The rows below give T cell receptor beta chains drawn from one sample of a study of blood T cell repertoires in COVID-19. Sequencing used immunoSEQ multiplex PCR; TCRdb keeps in-frame clones, though not all of them. The repertoire holds 190,000 or so clones, with roughly 77% as singletons. Sequencing was carried out using PBMCs or T cells enriched from blood (not recorded which). The receptors originated from a man in his forties who had recovered from COVID-19. Each CDR3 is given with its conserved first and last residue. D genes are given only for firm matches. The size field is filled for only some rows; it gives once, few, many or a size class.

clone size: NA; V gene: TRBV6-5; J gene: TRBJ2-7; D gene: TRBD1; CDR3 DNA: TGTGCCAGCAGCAGGGACAGCGGTACCTACGAGCAGTACTTC; CDR3 protein: CASSRDSGTYEQYF
clone size: NA; V gene: TRBV2; J gene: TRBJ1-4; D gene: TRBD1; CDR3 DNA: TGTGCCAGCGGTGGGACAGGGAGTGAAAAACTGTTTTTT; CDR3 protein: CASGGTGSEKLFF
clone size: NA; V gene: TRBV28; J gene: TRBJ1-2; D gene: NA; CDR3 DNA: TGTGCCACTCGTAAACAGGGCTGGGGAGGCTACACCTTC; CDR3 protein: CATRKQGWGGYTF
clone size: NA; V gene: TRBV7-3; J gene: TRBJ1-2; D gene: TRBD1; CDR3 DNA: TGTGCCAGCAGCTTGACAGGGGAGGGAGGTGGCTACACCTTC; CDR3 protein: CASSLTGEGGGYTF
clone size: NA; V gene: TRBV4-1; J gene: TRBJ1-5; D gene: NA; CDR3 DNA: TGCGCCAGCAGCCAAGATATCCGTAGCAATCAGCCCCAGCATTTT; CDR3 protein: CASSQDIRSNQPQHF
clone size: NA; V gene: TRBV28; J gene: TRBJ1-6; D gene: TRBD1; CDR3 DNA: TGTGCCAGCGGGTTGGGACAGCTTAATTCACCCCTCCACTTT; CDR3 protein: CASGLGQLNSPLHF
clone size: NA; V gene: TRBV9; J gene: TRBJ1-2; D gene: TRBD1; CDR3 DNA: TGTGCCAGCAGCTCCCTTCTTCCGACAGGGAGGTTGAACTATGGCTACACCTTC; CDR3 protein: CASSSLLPTGRLNYGYTF
clone size: few; V gene: TRBV4-1; J gene: TRBJ2-2; D gene: NA; CDR3 DNA: TGCGCCAGCAGCCCCAGGCCAGACGAGAAGGAGCTGTTTTTT; CDR3 protein: CASSPRPDEKELFF
clone size: NA; V gene: TRBV5-1; J gene: TRBJ1-4; D gene: TRBD1; CDR3 DNA: TGCGCCAGCAGCTCAACCGGGACAGGGGGTGAAAAACTGTTTTTT; CDR3 protein: CASSSTGTGGEKLFF
clone size: NA; V gene: TRBV27; J gene: TRBJ2-7; D gene: NA; CDR3 DNA: TGTGCCCCCGGAGGGCCTCCGGACTTCTTATTC; CDR3 protein: CAPGGPPDFLF
clone size: NA; V gene: TRBV4-1; J gene: TRBJ2-3; D gene: NA; CDR3 DNA: TGCGCCAGCAGTATGACAGCAGATACGCAGTATTTT; CDR3 protein: CASSMTADTQYF
clone size: NA; V gene: TRBV24-1; J gene: TRBJ1-5; D gene: TRBD1; CDR3 DNA: TGTGCCACCAGTGATCGACAGGGAAGGGATCAGCCCCAGCATTTT; CDR3 protein: CATSDRQGRDQPQHF
clone size: once; V gene: TRBV2; J gene: TRBJ1-3; D gene: TRBD1; CDR3 DNA: TGTGCCAGCACGTCCGGGACAGGTTATTCTGTTAGGACCATATATTTT; CDR3 protein: CASTSGTGYSVRTIYF
clone size: NA; V gene: TRBV24-1; J gene: TRBJ2-3; D gene: NA; CDR3 DNA: TGTGCCACCAGTGAAACGGGATCAAATACGCAGTATTTT; CDR3 protein: CATSETGSNTQYF
clone size: NA; V gene: TRBV29-1; J gene: TRBJ2-1; D gene: TRBD1; CDR3 DNA: TGCAGCCCCCGCCAGGGGGACAATGAGCAGTTCTTC; CDR3 protein: CSPRQGDNEQFF
clone size: NA; V gene: TRBV30; J gene: TRBJ1-1; D gene: NA; CDR3 DNA: TGTGCCTGGAGTGTAGAGAGGGGGACTGAAGCTTTCTTT; CDR3 protein: CAWSVERGTEAFF
clone size: NA; V gene: TRBV6-5; J gene: TRBJ1-4; D gene: NA; CDR3 DNA: TGTGCCAGCAGAACCCGGGAGCCTGAAAAACTGTTTTTT; CDR3 protein: CASRTREPEKLFF
clone size: NA; V gene: TRBV5-6; J gene: TRBJ2-2; D gene: TRBD2; CDR3 DNA: TGTGCCAGCAGCAGGACTAGCGGGAGTGGGACCGGGGAGCTGTTTTTT; CDR3 protein: CASSRTSGSGTGELFF
clone size: NA; V gene: TRBV30; J gene: TRBJ2-7; D gene: TRBD2; CDR3 DNA: TGTGCCTGGCGAAGCGGGAGTGGGTTTTCCTACGAGCAGTACTTC; CDR3 protein: CAWRSGSGFSYEQYF
clone size: NA; V gene: TRBV7-2; J gene: TRBJ2-5; D gene: TRBD2; CDR3 DNA: TGTGCCAGCAGCTTCGGGGGGGGGCGGCAAGAGACCCAGTACTTC; CDR3 protein: CASSFGGGRQETQYF
clone size: few; V gene: TRBV15; J gene: TRBJ2-7; D gene: NA; CDR3 DNA: TGTGCCACCAGCAGAGGCACCTCGGGTTCCTACGAGCAGTACTTC; CDR3 protein: CATSRGTSGSYEQYF
clone size: NA; V gene: TRBV19; J gene: TRBJ1-2; D gene: TRBD1; CDR3 DNA: TGTGCCAGTACCGCAAATACAGGGGGCGAGGGCTACACCTTC; CDR3 protein: CASTANTGGEGYTF
clone size: NA; V gene: TRBV4-1; J gene: TRBJ2-7; D gene: NA; CDR3 DNA: TGCGCCAGCAGCCAAGGTGCCTCCGGGGGTAACCACTACGAGCAGTACTTC; CDR3 protein: CASSQGASGGNHYEQYF
clone size: NA; V gene: TRBV28; J gene: TRBJ1-2; D gene: NA; CDR3 DNA: TGTGCCAGCAGTTTAAACGGGGGGCGCCGGGGCTACACCTTC; CDR3 protein: CASSLNGGRRGYTF
clone size: once; V gene: TRBV7-6; J gene: TRBJ1-4; D gene: NA; CDR3 DNA: TGTGCCAGCAGCTCCGAGGCGAGTAGGGAAAAACTGTTTTTT; CDR3 protein: CASSSEASREKLFF
clone size: NA; V gene: TRBV7-2; J gene: TRBJ1-1; D gene: NA; CDR3 DNA: TGTGCCAGCAGCTTTTCCCGCACTGAAGCTTTCTTT; CDR3 protein: CASSFSRTEAFF
clone size: NA; V gene: TRBV5-1; J gene: TRBJ1-1; D gene: TRBD1; CDR3 DNA: TGCGCCAGCAGCTTGAGGACAGGGGACTCTGAAGCTTTCTTT; CDR3 protein: CASSLRTGDSEAFF
clone size: NA; V gene: TRBV11-3; J gene: TRBJ2-1; D gene: TRBD2; CDR3 DNA: TGTGCCAGCAGCTTAGATGGGACTAGGGGTGAGCAGTTCTTC; CDR3 protein: CASSLDGTRGEQFF
clone size: once; V gene: TRBV5-1; J gene: TRBJ2-1; D gene: TRBD2; CDR3 DNA: TGCGCCAGCAGCGAACTAGCGGGGGGGCCGGATGAGCAGTTCTTC; CDR3 protein: CASSELAGGPDEQFF
clone size: few; V gene: TRBV2; J gene: TRBJ2-5; D gene: NA; CDR3 DNA: TGTGCCAGCAGTGACCCGTCGGGAGTGGGGACCCAGTACTTC; CDR3 protein: CASSDPSGVGTQYF
clone size: NA; V gene: TRBV9; J gene: TRBJ2-7; D gene: TRBD1; CDR3 DNA: TGTGCCAGCAGCGCCACCCGGGACAGACCCTACGAGCAGTACTTC; CDR3 protein: CASSATRDRPYEQYF
clone size: NA; V gene: TRBV7-9; J gene: TRBJ1-2; D gene: NA; CDR3 DNA: TGTGCCAGCAGCCCCGCACAGAACGTCTATGGCTACACCTTC; CDR3 protein: CASSPAQNVYGYTF
clone size: NA; V gene: TRBV29-1; J gene: TRBJ1-2; D gene: NA; CDR3 DNA: TGCAGCGCCTCACACCGGGCCATGGGGCAGGATGGCTACACCTTC; CDR3 protein: CSASHRAMGQDGYTF
clone size: NA; V gene: TRBV9; J gene: TRBJ1-3; D gene: TRBD1; CDR3 DNA: TGTGCCAGCAGTGAACCGGGACAGGGACCTCCGAGCTCTGGAAACACCATATATTTT; CDR3 protein: CASSEPGQGPPSSGNTIYF
clone size: NA; V gene: TRBV12-3/TRBV12-4; J gene: TRBJ2-7; D gene: TRBD1; CDR3 DNA: TGTGCCAGCAGTCCACAGGGGTACGAGCAGTACTTC; CDR3 protein: CASSPQGYEQYF
clone size: NA; V gene: TRBV5-4; J gene: TRBJ2-5; D gene: NA; CDR3 DNA: TGTGCCAGCAGCTCCTCTGAGAGAGAGACCCAGTACTTC; CDR3 protein: CASSSSERETQYF
clone size: NA; V gene: TRBV5-1; J gene: TRBJ1-1; D gene: NA; CDR3 DNA: TGCGCCAGCAGCCAAATCGGGGTGGAGACTGAAGCTTTCTTT; CDR3 protein: CASSQIGVETEAFF
clone size: few; V gene: TRBV14; J gene: TRBJ1-6; D gene: NA; CDR3 DNA: TGTGCCAGCAGCGCGCATCGGACAGTTGGTAATTCACCCCTCCACTTT; CDR3 protein: CASSAHRTVGNSPLHF
clone size: NA; V gene: TRBV5-6; J gene: TRBJ1-4; D gene: NA; CDR3 DNA: TGTGCCAGCAGCTTTCTCAGCGAACAGGCAACTAATGAAAAACTGTTTTTT; CDR3 protein: CASSFLSEQATNEKLFF
clone size: few; V gene: TRBV30; J gene: TRBJ1-2; D gene: NA; CDR3 DNA: TGTGCCTGGTACCTAAAAGACAGCTTAAGGGGCTACACCTTC; CDR3 protein: CAWYLKDSLRGYTF
clone size: NA; V gene: TRBV2; J gene: TRBJ2-7; D gene: NA; CDR3 DNA: TGTGCCAGCAACCCGGGGTTTGGGTACGAGCAGTACTTC; CDR3 protein: CASNPGFGYEQYF
clone size: many; V gene: TRBV7-9; J gene: TRBJ1-2; D gene: TRBD1; CDR3 DNA: TGTGCCAGCAGCCCCGGAGGAATCCAGGGGGGCTATGGCTACACCTTC; CDR3 protein: CASSPGGIQGGYGYTF
clone size: NA; V gene: TRBV10-3; J gene: TRBJ1-6; D gene: NA; CDR3 DNA: TGTGCCATCAGTGAGGGCGGGAGCTCCTATAATTCACCCCTCCACTTT; CDR3 protein: CAISEGGSSYNSPLHF
clone size: NA; V gene: TRBV7-9; J gene: TRBJ1-4; D gene: TRBD1; CDR3 DNA: TGTGCCAGCAGCCTTGCAGGGGGCGCGTATGAAAAACTGTTTTTT; CDR3 protein: CASSLAGGAYEKLFF